These 5 T cell receptor beta chains were sequenced from one sample in a study of T cells in Graves' hyperthyroidism and ophthalmopathy. Amplification of TCR beta CDR3 regions was performed using RNA transcripts as template. With the HTBI primer set, the TCR CDR3 went through a first round of RT-PCR. In TCRdb, the multiplex PCR reads were re-called with MiXCR into one record per CDR3 protein. The sample includes hundreds of thousands of distinct CDR3 sequences, about 15% of them seen just once. The specimen sequenced was blood. The receptor set was obtained from a middle-aged woman with Graves' ophthalmopathy.

Ten or more counts support this clonotype. This chain links TRBV20-1 with TRBJ1-5; 7 nucleotides line up with TRBD1. Losses at the gene ends were 0 bases for V and 3 bases for J; bases not matched to a gene: 8. Germline-derived CDR1 and CDR2 are DFQATT and SNEGSKA (reference sequence). The CDR3 has 16 residues. Written as DNA, the CDR3 is TGCAGTGCTAGAGATGGGCGGCAGGGGGACAATCAGCCCCAGCATTTT. As protein: CSARDGRQGDNQPQHF.

This clonotype was detected only a few times. The chain couples TRBV19 to TRBJ1-5, with D possibly being TRBD1 (6 bases). Germline V gene data show CDR1 as LNHDA and CDR2 as SQIVND (reference sequence). Trimming removed 0 bases at V and 7 bases at J, with 13 bases between. The CDR3 has 15 residues. This CDR3 reads CASSIDLGGGQPQHF. Written as DNA, the CDR3 is TGTGCCAGTAGTATAGATCTTGGAGGGGGGCAGCCCCAGCATTTT.

The sample holds a few counts of this clonotype. An end of the junction does not agree with germline; a read error may underlie this. The CDR3 region is CASRRTNTYKQYF. CDR3 coding DNA: TGTGCCAGTAGGAGGACAAATACCTACAAGCAGTACTTC. V and J are TRBV19 and TRBJ2-7; perhaps TRBD1 as D (5 bases). Germline assignment: CDR1 LNHDA and CDR2 SQIVND (reference sequence). The CDR3 is 13 residues long.

This clonotype has ten or more counts. The CDR3 reads CASTGLAGYQETQYF. CDR3 DNA sequence: TGTGCCAGCACGGGACTAGCGGGGTACCAAGAGACCCAGTACTTC. The chain uses TRBV7-2 and TRBJ2-5; TRBD2 agrees at 13 bases. Trimming cost V 7 bases and J 0 bases; bases outside gene matches: 2. Germline CDR1 and CDR2: SGHTA and FQGNSA. CDR3 size: 15 residues.

This clonotype was seen once. The chain has TRBV6-5 and TRBJ2-7; 11 bases align to TRBD2. Per the germline V gene, CDR1 is MNHEY and CDR2 is SVGAGI. This CDR3 is built from 14 residues. Trimming at V came to 6 bases and at J to 6 bases, leaving 7 bases not matched to a gene. CDR3 sequence: CASSNSGTSGEQYF. For the CDR3, the DNA is TGTGCCAGCAGCAACTCCGGGACTAGCGGCGAGCAGTACTTC.